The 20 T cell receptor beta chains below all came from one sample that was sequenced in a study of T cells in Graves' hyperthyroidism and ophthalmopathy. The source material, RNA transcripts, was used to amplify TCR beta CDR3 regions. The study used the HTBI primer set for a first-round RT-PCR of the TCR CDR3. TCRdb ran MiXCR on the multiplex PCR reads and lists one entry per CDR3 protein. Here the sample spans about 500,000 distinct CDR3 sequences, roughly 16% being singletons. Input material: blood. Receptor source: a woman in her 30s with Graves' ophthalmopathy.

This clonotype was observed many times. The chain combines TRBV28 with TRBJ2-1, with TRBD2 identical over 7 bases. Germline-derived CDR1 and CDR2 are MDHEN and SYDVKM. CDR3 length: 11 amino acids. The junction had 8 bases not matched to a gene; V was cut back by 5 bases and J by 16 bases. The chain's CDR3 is CASSRGRTQFF. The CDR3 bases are TGTGCCAGCAGTCGCGGGAGAACGCAATTCTTC.

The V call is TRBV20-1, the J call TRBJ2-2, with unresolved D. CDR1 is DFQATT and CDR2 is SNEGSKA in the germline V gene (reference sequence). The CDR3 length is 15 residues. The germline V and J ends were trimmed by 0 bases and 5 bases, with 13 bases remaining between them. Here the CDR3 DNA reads TGCAGTGCTAGAGAAGCCAGGAGAGAGACCGGGGAGCTGTTTTTT. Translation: CSAREARRETGELFF.

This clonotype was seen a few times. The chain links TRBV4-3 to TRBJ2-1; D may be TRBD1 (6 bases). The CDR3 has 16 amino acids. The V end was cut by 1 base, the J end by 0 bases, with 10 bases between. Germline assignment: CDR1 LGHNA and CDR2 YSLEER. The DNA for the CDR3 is TGCGCCAGCAGCCAAGCCGGGACAAACTCCTACAATGAGCAGTTCTTC. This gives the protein CASSQAGTNSYNEQFF.

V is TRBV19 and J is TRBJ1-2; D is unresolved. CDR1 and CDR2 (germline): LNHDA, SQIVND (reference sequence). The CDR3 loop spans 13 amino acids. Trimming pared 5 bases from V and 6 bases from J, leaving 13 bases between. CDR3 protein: CASSLRMMDGYTF. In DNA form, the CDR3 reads TGTGCCAGTAGTCTACGCATGATGGATGGCTACACCTTC.

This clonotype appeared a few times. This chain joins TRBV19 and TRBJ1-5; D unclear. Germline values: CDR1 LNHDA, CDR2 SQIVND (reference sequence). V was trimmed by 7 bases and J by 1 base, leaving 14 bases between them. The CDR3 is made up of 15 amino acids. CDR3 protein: CASTSSRGSNQPQHF. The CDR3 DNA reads TGTGCCAGTACCAGTAGTAGAGGGAGCAATCAGCCCCAGCATTTT.

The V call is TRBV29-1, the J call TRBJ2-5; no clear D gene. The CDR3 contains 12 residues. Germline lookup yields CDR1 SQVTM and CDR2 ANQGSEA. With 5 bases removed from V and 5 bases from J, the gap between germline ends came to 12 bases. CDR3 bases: TGCAGCGTTTTTGGGCCCTGGGAGACCCAGTACTTC. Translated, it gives CSVFGPWETQYF.

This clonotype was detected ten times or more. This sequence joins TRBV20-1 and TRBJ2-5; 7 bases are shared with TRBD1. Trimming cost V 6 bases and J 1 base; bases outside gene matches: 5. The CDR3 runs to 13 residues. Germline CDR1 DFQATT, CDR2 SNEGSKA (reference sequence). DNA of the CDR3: TGCAGTGCCGAGAACAGGGGCCAAGAGACCCAGTACTTC. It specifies CSAENRGQETQYF.

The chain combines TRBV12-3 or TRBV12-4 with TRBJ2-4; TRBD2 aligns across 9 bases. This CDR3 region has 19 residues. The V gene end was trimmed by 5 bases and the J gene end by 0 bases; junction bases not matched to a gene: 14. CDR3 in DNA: TGTGCCAGCAGTAAAAGACAGGGAGCGGGGGGCGTAGCCAAAAACATTCAGTACTTC. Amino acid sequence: CASSKRQGAGGVAKNIQYF.

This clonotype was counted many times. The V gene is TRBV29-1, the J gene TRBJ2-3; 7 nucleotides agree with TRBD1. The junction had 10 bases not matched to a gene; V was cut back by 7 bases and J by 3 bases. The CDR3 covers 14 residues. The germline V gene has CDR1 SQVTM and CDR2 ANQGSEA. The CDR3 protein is CSARVGQITDTQYF. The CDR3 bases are TGCAGCGCCAGGGTGGGACAGATTACAGATACGCAGTATTTT.

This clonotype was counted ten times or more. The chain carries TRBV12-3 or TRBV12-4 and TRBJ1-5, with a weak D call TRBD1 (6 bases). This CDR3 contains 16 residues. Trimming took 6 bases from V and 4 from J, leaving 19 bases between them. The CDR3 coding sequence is TGTGCCAGCAGCCGGACCTCCGGGACACTAAATCAGCCCCAGCATTTT. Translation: CASSRTSGTLNQPQHF.

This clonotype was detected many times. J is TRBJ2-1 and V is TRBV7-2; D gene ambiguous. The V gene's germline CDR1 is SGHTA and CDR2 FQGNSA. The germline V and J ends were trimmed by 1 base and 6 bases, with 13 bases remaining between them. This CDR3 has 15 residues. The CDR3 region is CASSLERVWGNEQFF. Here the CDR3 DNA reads TGTGCCAGCAGCTTAGAACGGGTTTGGGGCAATGAGCAGTTCTTC.

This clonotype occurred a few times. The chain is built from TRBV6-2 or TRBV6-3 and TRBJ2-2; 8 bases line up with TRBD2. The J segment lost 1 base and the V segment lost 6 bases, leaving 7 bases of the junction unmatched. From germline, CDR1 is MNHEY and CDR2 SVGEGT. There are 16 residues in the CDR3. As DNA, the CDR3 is TGTGCCAGCAGGAAAAGCGGGAGTGGGAACACCGGGGAGCTGTTTTTT. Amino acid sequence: CASRKSGSGNTGELFF.

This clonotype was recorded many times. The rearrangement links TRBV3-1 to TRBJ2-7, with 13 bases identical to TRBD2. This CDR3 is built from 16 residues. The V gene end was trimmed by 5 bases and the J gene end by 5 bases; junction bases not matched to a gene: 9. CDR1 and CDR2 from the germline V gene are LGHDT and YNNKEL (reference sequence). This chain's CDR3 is CASSSSLTSGRNEQYF. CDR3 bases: TGTGCCAGCAGCTCGTCCTTGACTAGCGGGAGGAACGAGCAGTACTTC.

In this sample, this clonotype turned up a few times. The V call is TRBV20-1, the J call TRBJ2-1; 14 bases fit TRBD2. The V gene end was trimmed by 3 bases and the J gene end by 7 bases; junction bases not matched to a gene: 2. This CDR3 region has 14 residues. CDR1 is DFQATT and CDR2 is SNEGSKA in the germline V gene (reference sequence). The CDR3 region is CSASGTSGSNEQFF. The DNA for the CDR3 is TGCAGTGCTAGCGGGACTAGCGGGAGTAATGAGCAGTTCTTC.

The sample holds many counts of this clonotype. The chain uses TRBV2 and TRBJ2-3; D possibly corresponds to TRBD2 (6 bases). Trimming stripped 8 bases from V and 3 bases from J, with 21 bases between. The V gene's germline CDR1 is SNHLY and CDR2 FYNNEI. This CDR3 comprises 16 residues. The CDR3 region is CASLPLGGGLTDTQYF. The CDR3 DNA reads TGTGCCAGCCTGCCCCTAGGTGGAGGGTTAACAGATACGCAGTATTTT.

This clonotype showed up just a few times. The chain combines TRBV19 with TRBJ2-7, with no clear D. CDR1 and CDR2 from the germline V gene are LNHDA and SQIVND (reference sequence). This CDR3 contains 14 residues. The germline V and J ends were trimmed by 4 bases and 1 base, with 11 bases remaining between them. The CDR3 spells CASSSPFGSYEQYF. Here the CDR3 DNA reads TGTGCCAGTAGTAGCCCATTCGGTTCCTACGAGCAGTACTTC.

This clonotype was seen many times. The CDR3 DNA reads as TGCGCCAGCAGCGGAAAGGGTGCCTACGAGCAGTACTTC. Protein sequence: CASSGKGAYEQYF. V usage is TRBV5-1 and J usage is TRBJ2-7; D gene unclear. Germline lookup yields CDR1 SGHRS and CDR2 YFSETQ. The V end lost 4 bases, the J end lost 2 bases, and 10 bases lay between the germline ends. The CDR3 is 13 amino acids.

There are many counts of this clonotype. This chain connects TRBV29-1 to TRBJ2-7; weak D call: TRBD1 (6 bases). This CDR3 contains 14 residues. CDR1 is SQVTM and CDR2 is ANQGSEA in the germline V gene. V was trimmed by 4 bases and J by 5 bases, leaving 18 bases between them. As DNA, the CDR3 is TGCAGCGTTGCCGTGGGACAAAGGAGGAACGAGCAGTACTTC. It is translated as CSVAVGQRRNEQYF.

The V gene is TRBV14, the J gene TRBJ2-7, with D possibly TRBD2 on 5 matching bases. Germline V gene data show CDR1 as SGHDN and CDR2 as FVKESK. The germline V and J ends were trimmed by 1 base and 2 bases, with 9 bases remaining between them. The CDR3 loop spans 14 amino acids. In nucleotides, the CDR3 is TGTGCCAGCAGCCAAGCTGTCGGGACCTACGAGCAGTACTTC. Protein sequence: CASSQAVGTYEQYF.

The CDR3 loop is CSTSRQGSNTGELFF. The DNA for the CDR3 is TGTTCCACCTCCCGACAGGGAAGTAACACCGGGGAGCTGTTTTTT. The rearrangement uses TRBV19 and TRBJ2-2, with 7 nucleotides matching TRBD1. The CDR3 has 15 amino acids. Germline V lookup: CDR1 LNHDA, CDR2 SQIVND (reference sequence). Complete variable domain (other parts from reference TRBV19 and TRBJ2-2): DGGITQSPKYLFRKEGQNVTLSCEQNLNHDAMYWYRQDPGQGLRLIYYSQIVNDFQKGDIAEGYSVSREKKESFPLTVTSAQKNPTAFYLCSTSRQGSNTGELFFGEGSRLTVL.